This is a list of T cell receptor beta chains from one sample in a study of blood T cell repertoires in COVID-19. Sequenced by immunoSEQ multiplex PCR; TCRdb stores in-frame clones only, minus some. The sample shows some 130,000 clones, roughly 80% of them seen only once. The sequencing input was peripheral blood. All receptors derive from a man in his sixties who had recovered from COVID-19. The CDR3 runs from the conserved cysteine through the conserved F or W. The D gene is left open where the match is weak. Some rows have no size entry. The others give once, few or many, or a class for an expanded clone.

J	D	V	size	CDR3	DNA
TRBJ2-1	TRBD1	TRBV11-3	-	CASSLEGGDEQFF	TGTGCCAGCAGCTTAGAAGGGGGCGATGAGCAGTTCTTC
TRBJ2-7	-	TRBV7-9	few	CASSTTGYEQYF	TGTGCCAGCAGCACCACAGGCTACGAGCAGTACTTC
TRBJ2-1	TRBD2	TRBV2	-	CASSETAGFGNEQFF	TGTGCCAGCAGTGAAACAGCGGGGTTTGGCAATGAGCAGTTCTTC
TRBJ2-5	-	TRBV28	-	CASTSNEVWEETQYF	TGTGCCAGCACATCAAACGAGGTCTGGGAAGAGACCCAGTACTTC
TRBJ1-5	-	TRBV6-2/TRBV6-3	-	CASSYFRVGQPQHF	TGTGCCAGCAGTTACTTCAGGGTTGGTCAGCCCCAGCATTTT
TRBJ1-1	-	TRBV6-2/TRBV6-3	-	CASSWAPNTEAFF	TGTGCCAGCAGTTGGGCCCCGAACACTGAAGCTTTCTTT
TRBJ1-1	-	TRBV7-8	-	CASSSQAMNTEAFF	TGTGCCAGCAGCTCACAGGCTATGAACACTGAAGCTTTCTTT
TRBJ1-5	-	TRBV7-2	-	CASSLSRGPQHF	TGTGCCAGCAGCCTATCCCGCGGGCCCCAGCATTTT
TRBJ2-3	-	TRBV6-1	-	CASSGQTSGAPDTQYF	TGTGCCAGCAGTGGGCAGACTTCTGGCGCCCCAGATACGCAGTATTTT
TRBJ2-1	TRBD2	TRBV9	-	CASSAFGTSGRNNEQFF	TGTGCCAGCAGCGCCTTCGGCACTAGCGGGAGGAACAATGAGCAGTTCTTC
TRBJ1-2	-	TRBV18	-	CASSPDRSSGYTF	TGTGCCAGCTCACCCGACAGGTCTAGTGGCTACACCTTC
TRBJ2-5	TRBD2	TRBV7-2	-	CASSPPSGLSQETQYF	TGTGCCAGCAGCCCACCGTCGGGACTAAGTCAAGAGACCCAGTACTTC
TRBJ2-2	-	TRBV2	-	CASSERGTSNTGELFF	TGTGCCAGCAGTGAACGGGGGACGTCGAACACCGGGGAGCTGTTTTTT
TRBJ2-3	-	TRBV19	-	CASSQGPFTDTQYF	TGTGCCAGTAGCCAGGGCCCTTTCACAGATACGCAGTATTTT
TRBJ1-5	-	TRBV9	-	CASSVDSRSNQPQHF	TGTGCCAGCAGCGTAGATAGTCGTAGCAATCAGCCCCAGCATTTT
TRBJ1-5	TRBD1	TRBV19	few	CASRATGGQPQHF	TGTGCCAGTAGAGCGACAGGGGGGCAGCCCCAGCATTTT
TRBJ1-5	-	TRBV7-9	-	CASSLGGVGQPQHF	TGTGCCAGCAGCTTAGGGGGAGTAGGGCAGCCCCAGCATTTT
TRBJ1-5	-	TRBV20-1	-	CSASSGANQPQHF	TGCAGTGCTAGTAGTGGGGCCAATCAGCCCCAGCATTTT
TRBJ2-7	-	TRBV20-1	-	CSAGTYEQYF	TGCAGTGCGGGGACTTACGAGCAGTACTTC
TRBJ2-1	TRBD1	TRBV9	-	CASSVATGGAYEQFF	TGTGCCAGCAGCGTCGCGACAGGGGGCGCCTATGAGCAGTTCTTC
TRBJ2-7	-	TRBV28	-	CASSPPRQRSYEQYF	TGTGCCAGCAGTCCCCCCCGACAGCGCTCCTACGAGCAGTACTTC
TRBJ1-5	-	TRBV28	-	CASSFSGAHIQPQHF	TGTGCCAGCAGTTTTTCAGGGGCGCACATTCAGCCCCAGCATTTT
TRBJ2-1	-	TRBV2	-	CASRTGQSYNEQFF	TGTGCCAGCAGAACCGGACAGAGCTACAATGAGCAGTTCTTC